Listed below are T cell receptor beta chains from one sample, sequenced in a study of shared clonotypes between healthy human individuals. TCRdb keeps only in-frame clones here, not all; method: immunoSEQ multiplex PCR. Among nearly 2 million clones listed, about 94% were seen once. The source material was naive CD8+ T cells sorted from blood. These receptors came from a man between 18 and 35 years old in good health. Each CDR3 is given with its conserved first and last residue. The order of the fields is clone size, D gene, V gene, J gene, CDR3 protein, CDR3 DNA. The D gene is left open where the match is weak. Rows may omit the clone size; those that give it use once, few, many or a size class.

>-|-|TRBV6-5|TRBJ2-3
CASSYSRASDTQYF
TGTGCCAGCAGTTACTCCAGGGCGTCAGATACGCAGTATTTT
>once|-|TRBV7-9|TRBJ2-7
CASSFGTGEQYF
TGTGCCAGCAGCTTCGGGACGGGGGAGCAGTACTTC
>once|-|TRBV19|TRBJ1-5
CASSTMDSINNQPQHF
TGTGCCAGTAGTACGATGGACAGTATCAACAATCAGCCCCAGCATTTT
>-|-|TRBV9|TRBJ2-7
CASSVAVGPYEQYF
TGTGCCAGCAGCGTAGCGGTGGGCCCCTACGAGCAGTACTTC
>-|-|TRBV4-3|TRBJ2-7
CASSQSQGLSSYEQYF
TGCGCCAGCAGCCAATCCCAGGGCCTCAGCTCCTACGAGCAGTACTTC
>-|TRBD2|TRBV6-5|TRBJ2-7
CASSYQGLAGVYEQYF
TGTGCCAGCAGTTACCAGGGATTAGCGGGAGTTTACGAGCAGTACTTC
>-|-|TRBV19|TRBJ2-7
CASRGTGIYEQYF
TGTGCCAGTAGGGGGACTGGTATCTACGAGCAGTACTTC
>-|-|TRBV30|TRBJ1-6
CAWIGQADWNSPLHF
TGTGCCTGGATAGGCCAGGCGGACTGGAATTCACCCCTCCACTTT
>few|-|TRBV7-8|TRBJ1-1
CASSIWTDDTEAFF
TGTGCCAGCAGCATATGGACAGATGACACTGAAGCTTTCTTT
>-|-|TRBV29-1|TRBJ2-1
CSVDLEKGDNEQFF
TGCAGCGTTGACTTGGAGAAGGGAGACAATGAGCAGTTCTTC
>-|TRBD2|TRBV7-9|TRBJ2-2
CASSSTGGGGTGELFF
TGTGCCAGCAGCTCTACCGGGGGCGGGGGGACCGGGGAGCTGTTTTTT